The 5 T cell receptor beta chains below were found in one sample sequenced in a study of siplizumab effects on memory and regulatory T cells. Libraries were prepared by immunoSEQ multiplex PCR; TCRdb keeps only in-frame clonotypes and omits some of them. The profile shows about 69,000 clones, approximately 88% of them singletons. Input material: Tregs sorted from blood. These receptors came from a human donor in good health.

The chain has TRBV6-1 and TRBJ2-7; D might be TRBD1 (5 bases). In germline, CDR1 is MNHNS, CDR2 SASEGT. The CDR3 covers 14 residues. The V gene lost 6 bases and the J gene lost 2 bases, with 14 bases spanning the gap. Here the CDR3 reads CASSYDRGAYEQYF. The CDR3 DNA is TGTGCCAGCAGCTACGATAGGGGCGCCTACGAGCAGTACTTC.

The CDR3 DNA follows: TGTGCCAGCAGGATAGGACGGTCCTACGAGCAGTACTTC. Its translation: CASRIGRSYEQYF. V is TRBV6-6 and J is TRBJ2-7; unclear D gene. Germline V gives CDR1 MNHNY, CDR2 SVGAGI (reference sequence). V was clipped by 6 bases and J by 1 base, with 10 bases between them. This CDR3 spans 13 amino acids.

The gene calls are TRBV29-1 and TRBJ2-3; perhaps TRBD1 as D (5 bases). Germline V gene sequence: CDR1 SQVTM, CDR2 ANQGSEA. V lost 5 bases and J 3 bases, leaving 9 bases between the germline ends. CDR3 length: 12 residues. CDR3 nucleotides: TGCAGCGTTCTAGGGGATACAGATACGCAGTATTTT. It translates to CSVLGDTDTQYF.

The chain joins TRBV6-5 to TRBJ2-1; D is perhaps TRBD1 or TRBD2 (5 bases each). This CDR3 spans 12 amino acids. Germline-derived CDR1 and CDR2 are MNHEY and SVGAGI. The V end was cut by 6 bases, the J end by 10 bases, with 13 bases between. The CDR3 DNA reads as TGTGCCAGCAGCCGAGGGGTCGGGGAGCAGTTCTTC. It codes for CASSRGVGEQFF.

The chain combines TRBV19 with TRBJ2-1; 8 bases are shared with TRBD2. Germline lookup yields CDR1 LNHDA and CDR2 SQIVND (reference sequence). The J segment lost 5 bases and the V segment lost 2 bases, leaving 8 bases of the junction unmatched. The CDR3 has 16 residues. The CDR3 reads CASSILRREADNEQFF. The DNA for the CDR3 is TGTGCCAGTAGTATACTTCGGCGGGAGGCTGACAATGAGCAGTTCTTC. Together with reference TRBV19 and TRBJ2-1, the CDR3 gives the full variable domain: DGGITQSPKYLFRKEGQNVTLSCEQNLNHDAMYWYRQDPGQGLRLIYYSQIVNDFQKGDIAEGYSVSREKKESFPLTVTSAQKNPTAFYLCASSILRREADNEQFFGPGTRLTVL.